The 30 T cell receptor beta chains listed next were all sequenced from one sample in a study of blood T cell repertoires in COVID-19 (dated by TCRdb to 2020 to 2022). Receptor amplification or capture employed the immunoSEQ multiplex PCR assay. TCRdb took this table from immuneACCESS and kept in-frame rearrangements with V and J called. Such tables lack part of the clones; where checked against another copy, unresolved V genes explain under half of the gap, and the rest is unexplained. The sample table lists 150,000 to 200,000 clones, about 88% of them with a count of one. More than 0.75% of the sample goes to the ten largest clones. The sequenced material came from peripheral blood. These receptors were collected from a man younger than 35 with acute or convalescent COVID-19.

The chain links TRBV27 to TRBJ1-2; no reliable D call. The CDR3 spans 14 residues. Per germline, CDR1 MNHEY and CDR2 SMNVEV (reference sequence). Trimming stripped 2 bases from V and 4 bases from J, with 11 bases between. The DNA for the CDR3 is TGTGCCAGCAGTTTAACAAACAGAGCCTATGGCTACACCTTC. Protein: CASSLTNRAYGYTF.

The chain links TRBV19 to TRBJ2-2, with 8 positions matching TRBD1. CDR3 size: 14 residues. The trim removed 8 bases at V and 2 bases at J, leaving 4 bases unmatched. The germline V gene encodes CDR1 LNHDA and CDR2 SQIVND (reference sequence). This chain's CDR3 is CASSGGFNTGELFF. In DNA form, the CDR3 reads TGTGCCAGTTCAGGGGGCTTTAACACCGGGGAGCTGTTTTTT.

The V gene is TRBV7-9, the J gene TRBJ2-2; 7 bases align to TRBD1. Germline-derived CDR1 and CDR2 are SEHNR and FQNEAQ (reference sequence). After removal of 7 bases from V and 0 bases from J, the junction contained 8 bases not matched to a gene. This CDR3 region has 16 residues. CDR3 in amino acids: CASTIEGGPNTGELFF. In nucleotides, the CDR3 is TGTGCCAGCACCATCGAAGGGGGCCCGAACACCGGGGAGCTGTTTTTT. Together with reference TRBV7-9 and TRBJ2-2, the CDR3 gives the full variable domain: DTGVSQNPRHKITKRGQNVTFRCDPISEHNRLYWYRQTLGQGPEFLTYFQNEAQLEKSRLLSDRFSAERPKGSFSTLEIQRTEQGDSAMYLCASTIEGGPNTGELFFGEGSRLTVL.

The rearrangement links TRBV28 to TRBJ1-4, with 7 bases lining up with TRBD1. With 5 bases clipped from V and 3 bases from J, the junction kept 6 bases outside the gene matches. Germline V gene sequence: CDR1 MDHEN, CDR2 SYDVKM. The CDR3 length is 15 residues. Written as DNA, the CDR3 is TGTGCCAGCAGTCAGACCGGGACAGCTAATGAAAAACTGTTTTTT. This translates into CASSQTGTANEKLFF.

This chain uses TRBV19 with TRBJ2-2; D gene uncertain. Trimming stripped 3 bases from V and 5 bases from J, with 13 bases between. Germline V gene data show CDR1 as LNHDA and CDR2 as SQIVND (reference sequence). CDR3 length: 15 amino acids. CDR3 loop: CASSIGSFRTGELFF. CDR3 DNA sequence: TGTGCCAGTAGTATCGGGTCGTTCCGGACCGGGGAGCTGTTTTTT.

The chain has TRBV9 and TRBJ2-7; 7 bases match TRBD1. The CDR3 runs to 15 residues. The germline CDR1 and CDR2 sequences are SGDLS and YYNGEE. Germline trimming cut 3 bases from V and 0 bases from J; bases unmatched to any gene: 6. CDR3 sequence (DNA): TGTGCCAGCAGCGCCGGACAGGCGAGCTCCTACGAGCAGTACTTC. Its translation: CASSAGQASSYEQYF.

The CDR3 nucleotides are TGTGCCAGCAGCCAAGTTTCCCGCGGGGGGGCCCGAGAGACCCAGTACTTC. It translates to CASSQVSRGGARETQYF. The chain combines TRBV4-2 with TRBJ2-5; TRBD2 matches at 9 bases. The CDR3 runs 17 residues. Germline CDR1 is LGHNA and CDR2 is YNFKEQ. Trimming cost V 1 base and J 4 bases; bases outside gene matches: 10.

This clone was counted only a few times. This chain joins TRBV5-6 and TRBJ1-1; D gene uncertain. This CDR3 has 14 residues. V was shortened by 0 bases and J by 4 bases, with 10 bases between the two germline ends. Germline assignment: CDR1 SGHDT and CDR2 YYEEEE. The CDR3: CASSLAQTTTEAFF. The CDR3 nucleotides read TGTGCCAGCAGCTTGGCACAGACGACCACTGAAGCTTTCTTT.

The gene calls are TRBV21-1 and TRBJ1-1. TRBV21-1 is noted as a pseudogene. CDR3 size: 21 residues. The CDR3 sequence is CASSKGGTISILRGWNTEAFF. CDR3 DNA: TGTGCCAGCAGCAAAGGAGGGACGATCTCCATACTACGGGGGTGGAACACTGAAGCTTTCTTT.

This chain joins TRBV28 and TRBJ2-1; 14 bases match TRBD2. Germline trimming cut 4 bases from V and 4 bases from J; bases unmatched to any gene: 3. Germline V gene sequence: CDR1 MDHEN, CDR2 SYDVKM. The CDR3 has 16 amino acids. The CDR3 here is CASSSWTSGGYNEQFF. The CDR3 bases are TGTGCCAGCAGTTCTTGGACTAGCGGGGGGTACAATGAGCAGTTCTTC.

V usage is TRBV5-1 and J usage is TRBJ2-2; 10 nucleotides agree with TRBD1. Germline V gives CDR1 SGHRS, CDR2 YFSETQ. The J segment lost 4 bases and the V segment lost 3 bases, leaving 6 bases of the junction unmatched. CDR3 length: 16 residues. The CDR3 reads CASSYRTGGITGELFF. CDR3 nucleotide sequence: TGCGCCAGCAGCTACAGGACAGGGGGAATCACCGGGGAGCTGTTTTTT.

This clone was counted once. The chain uses TRBV28 and TRBJ1-3; 8 nucleotides match TRBD1. This CDR3 has 17 amino acids. Germline CDR1 is MDHEN and CDR2 is SYDVKM. With 4 bases clipped from V and 0 bases from J, the junction kept 8 bases outside the gene matches. The CDR3 is CASSSLTGAVSGNTIYF. CDR3 bases: TGTGCCAGCAGTTCGCTGACAGGGGCGGTCTCTGGAAACACCATATATTTT. The whole variable domain, remainder taken from reference TRBV28 and TRBJ1-3, is DVKVTQSSRYLVKRTGEKVFLECVQDMDHENMFWYRQDPGLGLRLIYFSYDVKMKEKGDIPEGYSVSREKKERFSLILESASTNQTSMYLCASSSLTGAVSGNTIYFGEGSWLTVV.

The genes are TRBV18 and TRBJ2-7, with unresolved D. V was trimmed by 6 bases and J by 4 bases, leaving 10 bases between them. Germline values: CDR1 KGHSH, CDR2 LQKENI. The CDR3 is 12 residues long. The CDR3 DNA sequence: TGTGCCAGCTCGGCGGTCAGATACGAGCAGTACTTC. Translated: CASSAVRYEQYF.

The chain joins TRBV19 to TRBJ1-1; a possible D gene is TRBD1 (6 bases). Trimming removed 4 bases from V and 6 bases from J, with 12 bases in between. Germline V CDR1 and CDR2: LNHDA, SQIVND (reference sequence). The CDR3 extends over 13 amino acids. The CDR3 here is CASSRDKSSEAFF. As DNA, the CDR3 is TGTGCCAGTAGTAGGGACAAATCGTCTGAAGCTTTCTTT.

The chain couples TRBV29-1 to TRBJ1-5; the D is unclear. Trimming removed 6 bases from V and 3 bases from J, with 12 bases in between. The CDR3 contains 13 residues. Germline CDR1 is SQVTM and CDR2 is ANQGSEA. DNA of the CDR3: TGCAGCGTGGGGAGGGCAATCAATCAGCCCCAGCATTTT. Translated: CSVGRAINQPQHF. Supplemented by reference TRBV29-1 and TRBJ1-5, the full variable domain reads SAVISQKPSRDICQRGTSLTIQCQVDSQVTMMFWYRQQPGQSLTLIATANQGSEATYESGFVIDKFPISRPNLTFSTLTVSNMSPEDSSIYLCSVGRAINQPQHFGDGTRLSIL.

This clone came up once. The V gene is TRBV2, the J gene TRBJ1-1; 11 bases are a match to TRBD1. The germline V gene encodes CDR1 SNHLY and CDR2 FYNNEI. The CDR3 runs 12 residues. With V trimmed by 6 bases and J by 11 bases, 5 bases remained unmatched. As DNA, the CDR3 is TGTGCCAGCAGAGGACAGGGGGCGGGGGCTTTCTTT. This translates into CASRGQGAGAFF.

The chain has TRBV19 and TRBJ1-2; 7 nucleotides align to TRBD1. The CDR3 has 13 residues. Looked up from germline, CDR1 is LNHDA and CDR2 is SQIVND (reference sequence). Trimming took 5 bases from V and 3 from J; bases not matched to a gene: 3. CDR3 sequence (DNA): TGTGCCAGTAGTTCGACAGGGTACTATGGCTACACCTTC. This encodes CASSSTGYYGYTF.

J is TRBJ2-7 and V is TRBV6-5; possible D gene TRBD2, 7 bases. CDR1 MNHEY and CDR2 SVGAGI come from the germline V gene. The CDR3 length is 15 residues. V was pared by 6 bases and J by 6 bases, with 21 bases between. The CDR3 reads CASSALEGGRREQYF. The CDR3 nucleotides are TGTGCCAGCAGCGCGCTGGAGGGGGGGCGGCGCGAGCAGTACTTC.

The chain joins TRBV28 to TRBJ2-3; 10 bases fit TRBD2. From germline, CDR1 is MDHEN and CDR2 SYDVKM. V was clipped by 3 bases and J by 1 base; unmatched bases: 1. The CDR3 length is 15 residues. This CDR3 reads CASSFGTSGTDTQYF. In nucleotides, the CDR3 is TGTGCCAGCAGTTTCGGGACTAGCGGCACAGATACGCAGTATTTT.

This clone was observed a handful of times. This rearrangement joins TRBV6-5 to TRBJ2-3; the match to TRBD2 covers 11 bases. The CDR3 is 15 amino acids. Germline V gives CDR1 MNHEY, CDR2 SVGAGI. J was trimmed by 6 bases and V by 6 bases; bases with no gene match: 8. In DNA form, the CDR3 reads TGTGCCAGCAGAAGTTTAGCGGGGGGGCCGGATACGCAGTATTTT. It specifies CASRSLAGGPDTQYF.

This chain links TRBV5-4 with TRBJ2-4; 8 positions match TRBD1. From germline, CDR1 is SGHNT and CDR2 YYREEE (reference sequence). This CDR3 has 16 amino acids. Trimming cost V 4 bases and J 1 base; bases outside gene matches: 7. Here the CDR3 reads CASSQGRQGAKNIQYF. The CDR3 nucleotides read TGTGCCAGCAGCCAGGGACGACAGGGGGCCAAAAACATTCAGTACTTC.

This chain joins TRBV7-9 and TRBJ1-4, with 9 bases matching TRBD1. CDR3 size: 23 residues. Trimming removed 5 bases from V and 8 bases from J; junction bases left unmatched: 33. The germline gives CDR1 SEHNR, CDR2 FQNEAQ (reference sequence). Written as DNA, the CDR3 is TGTGCCAGCAGCATCGGGACCGGGACAGGGTTTGGTCCTAGGAAAAAACTAGAAGAAAAACTGTTTTTT. Encoded protein: CASSIGTGTGFGPRKKLEEKLFF.

As to this clone: The sample has other DNA sequences that encode this CDR3 too. The V call is TRBV5-1, the J call TRBJ1-4, with D unclear. The CDR3 runs to 14 residues. From germline, CDR1 is SGHRS and CDR2 YFSETQ. Between the trimmed V and J ends, which lost 0 bases and 0 bases, there was a span of 3 bases. The CDR3 is CASSLAATNEKLFF. CDR3 nucleotides: TGCGCCAGCAGCTTGGCGGCAACTAATGAAAAACTGTTTTTT. Supplemented by reference TRBV5-1 and TRBJ1-4, the full variable domain reads KAGVTQTPRYLIKTRGQQVTLSCSPISGHRSVSWYQQTPGQGLQFLFEYFSETQRNKGNFPGRFSGRQFSNSRSEMNVSTLELGDSALYLCASSLAATNEKLFFGSGTQLSVL.

This chain connects TRBV6-5 to TRBJ1-5; D uncertain. The CDR3 has 13 residues. V dropped 1 base and J dropped 6 bases, with 7 bases sitting between them. Germline-derived CDR1 and CDR2 are MNHEY and SVGAGI. The CDR3 sequence is CASSYLVGQPQHF. The CDR3 nucleotides are TGTGCCAGCAGTTACTTGGTCGGTCAGCCCCAGCATTTT.

The gene calls are TRBV30 and TRBJ1-2, with 7 bases fitting TRBD1. The V segment lost 1 base and the J segment 6 bases; nucleotides outside the gene matches: 8. The length of the CDR3 is 14 residues. The V gene's germline CDR1 is GTSNPN and CDR2 SVGIG (reference sequence). CDR3 amino acids: CAWSGLTGVHGYTF. CDR3 DNA sequence: TGTGCCTGGAGTGGACTTACAGGGGTTCATGGCTACACCTTC.

The chain is built from TRBV5-1 and TRBJ1-1; 8 bases are a match to TRBD1. The germline V gene has CDR1 SGHRS and CDR2 YFSETQ. This CDR3 contains 17 residues. The J segment lost 0 bases and the V segment lost 4 bases, leaving 11 bases of the junction unmatched. CDR3 region: CASSHSREQGVNTEAFF. DNA of the CDR3: TGCGCCAGCAGCCACTCTCGAGAACAGGGGGTGAACACTGAAGCTTTCTTT. The entire variable domain, with the rest obtained from reference TRBV5-1 and TRBJ1-1, is as follows: KAGVTQTPRYLIKTRGQQVTLSCSPISGHRSVSWYQQTPGQGLQFLFEYFSETQRNKGNFPGRFSGRQFSNSRSEMNVSTLELGDSALYLCASSHSREQGVNTEAFFGQGTRLTVV.

The chain has TRBV6-5 and TRBJ1-1; D ambiguous. Germline V CDR1 and CDR2: MNHEY, SVGAGI. This CDR3 is built from 14 residues. The V gene lost 6 bases and the J gene lost 5 bases, with 16 bases spanning the gap. CDR3 sequence reads: CASRLGNSGTEAFF. CDR3 DNA: TGTGCCAGCAGATTGGGGAATTCGGGGACTGAAGCTTTCTTT.

The gene calls are TRBV7-3 and TRBJ2-7; D perhaps matches TRBD1 (7 bases). Germline V gene data show CDR1 as SGHTA and CDR2 as FQGTGA. The CDR3 is made up of 13 amino acids. V was shortened by 5 bases and J by 2 bases, with 10 bases between the two germline ends. The CDR3: CASSAGQTYEQYF. Here the CDR3 DNA reads TGTGCCAGCAGCGCGGGACAGACCTACGAGCAGTACTTC.

There are a few counts of this clone. The genes are TRBV11-2 and TRBJ2-4; D is ambiguous. Germline V gene data show CDR1 as SGHAT and CDR2 as FQNNGV. The V gene lost 1 base and the J gene lost 8 bases, with 12 bases spanning the gap. The CDR3 covers 14 residues. The CDR3 DNA reads as TGTGCCAGCAGCTTAGGGAGTGCCAAGGACATTCAGTACTTC. Protein: CASSLGSAKDIQYF. Full variable domain (outside the CDR3, taken from reference TRBV11-2 and TRBJ2-4): EAGVAQSPRYKIIEKRQSVAFWCNPISGHATLYWYQQILGQGPKLLIQFQNNGVVDDSQLPKDRFSAERLKGVDSTLKIQPAKLEDSAVYLCASSLGSAKDIQYFGAGTRLSVL.

The rearrangement joins TRBV11-2 to TRBJ1-1; 7 positions agree with TRBD1. The trim removed 2 bases at V and 7 bases at J, leaving 4 bases unmatched. Germline CDR1 reads SGHAT; CDR2 reads FQNNGV. The CDR3 spans 13 residues. In DNA, the CDR3 is TGTGCCAGCAGCTTATTATCAGGGGGTGAAGCTTTCTTT. Its translation is CASSLLSGGEAFF. Complete variable domain (other parts from reference TRBV11-2 and TRBJ1-1): EAGVAQSPRYKIIEKRQSVAFWCNPISGHATLYWYQQILGQGPKLLIQFQNNGVVDDSQLPKDRFSAERLKGVDSTLKIQPAKLEDSAVYLCASSLLSGGEAFFGQGTRLTVV.